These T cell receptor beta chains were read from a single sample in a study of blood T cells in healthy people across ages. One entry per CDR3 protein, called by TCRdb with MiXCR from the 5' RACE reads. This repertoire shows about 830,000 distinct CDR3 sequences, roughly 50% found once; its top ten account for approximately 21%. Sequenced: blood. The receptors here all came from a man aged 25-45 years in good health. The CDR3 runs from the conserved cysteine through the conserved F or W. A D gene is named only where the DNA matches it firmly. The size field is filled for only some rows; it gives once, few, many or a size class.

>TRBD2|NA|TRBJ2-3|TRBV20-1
CSASPRLAGNTDTQYF
TGCAGTGCTAGTCCCCGACTAGCGGGGAACACAGATACGCAGTATTTT
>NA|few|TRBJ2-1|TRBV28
CASSLGGWRSSYNEQFF
TGTGCCAGCAGTTTGGGGGGTTGGAGGAGCTCCTACAATGAGCAGTTCTTC
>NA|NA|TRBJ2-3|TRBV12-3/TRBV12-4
CASSCRVSADTQYF
TGTGCCAGCAGTTGCAGGGTGAGCGCAGATACGCAGTATTTT
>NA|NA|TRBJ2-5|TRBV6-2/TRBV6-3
CASSLAQVGAQYF
TGTGCCAGCAGTCTAGCGCAGGTGGGGGCCCAGTACTTC
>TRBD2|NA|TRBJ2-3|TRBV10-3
CAISGLAGSTDTQYF
TGTGCCATCAGTGGACTAGCGGGTTCCACAGATACGCAGTATTTT
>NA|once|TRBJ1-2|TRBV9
CASSVAPTDHLNYGYTF
TGTGCCAGCAGCGTAGCCCCCACCGACCACTTAAACTATGGCTACACCTTC
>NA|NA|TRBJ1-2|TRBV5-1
CASSGTFTGGGYTF
TGCGCCAGCAGCGGGACCTTCACCGGAGGAGGCTACACCTTC
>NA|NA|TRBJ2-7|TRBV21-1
CASSKEVVGGDSYEQYF
TGTGCCAGCAGCAAAGAGGTGGTGGGGGGCGACTCCTACGAGCAGTACTTC
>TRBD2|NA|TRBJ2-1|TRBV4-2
CASNQPGLAGVRIGYNEQFF
TGTGCCAGCAACCAACCTGGACTAGCGGGGGTTCGAATAGGCTACAATGAGCAGTTCTTC
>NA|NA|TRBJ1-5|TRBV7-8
CASSLALVGAPNQPQHF
TGTGCCAGCAGCTTAGCCTTAGTAGGAGCGCCCAATCAGCCCCAGCATTTT
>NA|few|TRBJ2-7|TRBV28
CASSLSHHEQYF
TGTGCCAGCAGTTTAAGCCATCACGAGCAGTACTTC
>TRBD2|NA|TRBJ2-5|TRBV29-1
CSVETRTSGGEYF
TGCAGCGTTGAGACGCGGACTAGCGGGGGTGAGTACTTC
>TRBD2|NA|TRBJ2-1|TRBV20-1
CSARDVSSGRSQAYNEQFF
TGCAGTGCTAGAGATGTGTCGAGCGGGAGGTCCCAGGCCTACAATGAGCAGTTCTTC
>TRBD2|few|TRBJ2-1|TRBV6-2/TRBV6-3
CAGGSFGEQFF
TGTGCCGGCGGGAGTTTCGGTGAGCAGTTCTTC
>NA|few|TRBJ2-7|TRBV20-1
CSASDMTRLSYEQYF
TGCAGTGCTAGCGACATGACTCGACTCTCCTACGAGCAGTACTTC
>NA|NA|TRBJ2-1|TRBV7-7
CASSFKTGWGDSEQFF
TGTGCCAGCAGCTTCAAAACGGGTTGGGGAGATTCTGAGCAGTTCTTC
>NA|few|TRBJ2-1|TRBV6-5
CASQRSGSPWDEQFF
TGTGCCAGTCAAAGGTCAGGCTCCCCCTGGGATGAGCAGTTCTTC
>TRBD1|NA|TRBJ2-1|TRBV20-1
CSAGKGTGINNEQFF
TGCAGTGCTGGGAAAGGGACAGGGATTAACAATGAGCAGTTCTTC
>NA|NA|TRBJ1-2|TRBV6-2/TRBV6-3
CASNRGWSHGYTF
TGTGCCAGCAATCGGGGGTGGTCCCATGGCTACACCTTC
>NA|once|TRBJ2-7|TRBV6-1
CASRQGGGSYEQYF
TGTGCCAGCAGACAGGGGGGGGGCTCCTACGAGCAGTACTTC
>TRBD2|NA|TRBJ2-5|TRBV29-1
CSVEASGSAETQYF
TGCAGCGTTGAGGCTAGCGGGAGTGCAGAGACCCAGTACTTC
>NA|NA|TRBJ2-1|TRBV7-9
CASSLFLTNEQFF
TGTGCCAGCAGCTTATTCCTCACCAATGAGCAGTTCTTC
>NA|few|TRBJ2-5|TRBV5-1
CASREGLQETQYF
TGCGCCAGCAGAGAAGGTTTGCAAGAGACCCAGTACTTC
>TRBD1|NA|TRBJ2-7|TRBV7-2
CASRSSGTGAYEQYF
TGTGCCAGCAGATCCTCCGGGACAGGGGCCTACGAGCAGTACTTC
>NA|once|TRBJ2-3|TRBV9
CASSVRDLVDTQYF
TGTGCCAGCAGCGTACGGGATTTGGTAGATACGCAGTATTTT
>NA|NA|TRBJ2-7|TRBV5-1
CASSLEGPQGGEQYF
TGCGCCAGCAGCTTGGAGGGGCCCCAGGGGGGCGAGCAGTACTTC
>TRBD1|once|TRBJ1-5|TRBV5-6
CASSYGQGFQPQHF
TGTGCCAGCAGCTACGGACAGGGATTCCAGCCCCAGCATTTT
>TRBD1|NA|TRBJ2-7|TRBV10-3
CAGGTGGYEQYF
TGTGCCGGCGGAACAGGGGGCTACGAGCAGTACTTC
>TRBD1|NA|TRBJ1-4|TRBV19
CASGTETTNEKLFF
TGTGCCAGTGGGACAGAGACAACTAATGAAAAACTGTTTTTT
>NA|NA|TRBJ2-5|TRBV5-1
CASSGEAGKETQYF
TGCGCCAGCAGCGGGGAGGCGGGCAAAGAGACCCAGTACTTC
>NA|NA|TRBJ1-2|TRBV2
CASSEVGTGGYTF
TGTGCCAGCAGTGAAGTGGGCACAGGTGGCTACACCTTC
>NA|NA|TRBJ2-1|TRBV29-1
CSGAKLDEQFF
TGCAGCGGGGCCAAACTCGATGAGCAGTTCTTC
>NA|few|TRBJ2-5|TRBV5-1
CASRTGPTVETQYF
TGCGCCAGCAGAACCGGACCGACAGTGGAGACCCAGTACTTC
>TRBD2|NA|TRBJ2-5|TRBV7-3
CASSPISSGPNEQYF
TGTGCCAGCAGCCCTATTAGTAGCGGGCCCAATGAGCAGTACTTC
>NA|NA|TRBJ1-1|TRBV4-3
CASSHYLQGNTEAFF
TGCGCCAGCAGCCACTACTTACAGGGGAACACTGAAGCTTTCTTT
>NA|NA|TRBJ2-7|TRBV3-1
CASSQAHRGTTEQYF
TGTGCCAGCAGCCAAGCACACAGGGGGACTACCGAGCAGTACTTC
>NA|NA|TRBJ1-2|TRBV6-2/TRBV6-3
CASRPVDQGNYGYTF
TGTGCCAGCAGACCCGTCGACCAGGGGAACTATGGCTACACCTTC
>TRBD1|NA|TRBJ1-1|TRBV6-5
CASRNRGGEAFF
TGTGCCAGCAGAAACAGGGGGGGGGAGGCTTTCTTT
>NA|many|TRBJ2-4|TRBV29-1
CSVVAGARDIQYF
TGCAGCGTTGTGGCGGGGGCCAGGGACATTCAGTACTTC
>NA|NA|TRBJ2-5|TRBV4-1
CASSLFVSVQETQYF
TGCGCCAGCAGCCTTTTCGTTAGCGTACAAGAGACCCAGTACTTC
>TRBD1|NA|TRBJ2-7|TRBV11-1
CASSNSGQGIHEQYF
TGTGCCAGCAGCAACTCGGGACAGGGGATCCACGAGCAGTACTTC
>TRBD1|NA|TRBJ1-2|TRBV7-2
CASSPDRAGGYTF
TGTGCCAGCAGCCCGGACAGGGCTGGTGGCTACACCTTC
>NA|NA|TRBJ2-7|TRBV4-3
CAIFGEQYF
TGCGCCATATTTGGGGAGCAGTACTTC
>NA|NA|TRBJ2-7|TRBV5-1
CASSLAGTSLYEQYF
TGCGCCAGCAGCTTGGCTGGCACTAGCCTTTACGAGCAGTACTTC